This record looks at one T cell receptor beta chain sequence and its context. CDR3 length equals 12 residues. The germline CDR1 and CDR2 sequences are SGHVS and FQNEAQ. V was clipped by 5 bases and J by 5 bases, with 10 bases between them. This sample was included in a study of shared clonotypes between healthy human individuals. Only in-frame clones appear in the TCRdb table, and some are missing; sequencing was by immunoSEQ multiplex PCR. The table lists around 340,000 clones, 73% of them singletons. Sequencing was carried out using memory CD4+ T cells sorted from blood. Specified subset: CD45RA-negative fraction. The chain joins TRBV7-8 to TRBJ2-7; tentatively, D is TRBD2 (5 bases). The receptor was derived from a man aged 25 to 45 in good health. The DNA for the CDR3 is TGTGCCAGCAGCGCGGGCGGGCACGAGCAGTACTTC. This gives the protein CASSAGGHEQYF.